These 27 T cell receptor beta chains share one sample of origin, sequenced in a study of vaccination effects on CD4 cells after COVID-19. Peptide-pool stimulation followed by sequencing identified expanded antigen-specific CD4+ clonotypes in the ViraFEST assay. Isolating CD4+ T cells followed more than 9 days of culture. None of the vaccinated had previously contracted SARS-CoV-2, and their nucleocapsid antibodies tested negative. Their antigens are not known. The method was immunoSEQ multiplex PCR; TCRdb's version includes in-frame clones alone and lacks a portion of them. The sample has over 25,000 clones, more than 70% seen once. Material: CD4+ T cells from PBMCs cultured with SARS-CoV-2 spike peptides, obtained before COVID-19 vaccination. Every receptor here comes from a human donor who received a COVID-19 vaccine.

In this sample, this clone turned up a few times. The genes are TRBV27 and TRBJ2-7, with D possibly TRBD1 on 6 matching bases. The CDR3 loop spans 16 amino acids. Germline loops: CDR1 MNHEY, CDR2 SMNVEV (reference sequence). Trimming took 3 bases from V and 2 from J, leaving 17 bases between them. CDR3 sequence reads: CASSFGGVTPTYEQYF. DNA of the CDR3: TGTGCCAGCAGTTTTGGGGGCGTGACACCGACCTACGAGCAGTACTTC.

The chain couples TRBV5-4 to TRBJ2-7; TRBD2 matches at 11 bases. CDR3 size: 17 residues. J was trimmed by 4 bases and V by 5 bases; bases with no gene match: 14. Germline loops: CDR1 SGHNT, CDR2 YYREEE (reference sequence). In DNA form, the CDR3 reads TGTGCCAGCAGGACCGGGACAGCCGGGACTAGCGGATACGAGCAGTACTTC. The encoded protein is CASRTGTAGTSGYEQYF.

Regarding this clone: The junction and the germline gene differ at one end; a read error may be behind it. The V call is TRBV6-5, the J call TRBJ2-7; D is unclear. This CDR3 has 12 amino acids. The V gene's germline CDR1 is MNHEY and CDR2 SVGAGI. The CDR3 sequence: CASSDSVYEQYF. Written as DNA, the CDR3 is TGTGCCAGCAGTGACTCCGTCTACGAGCAGTACTTC.

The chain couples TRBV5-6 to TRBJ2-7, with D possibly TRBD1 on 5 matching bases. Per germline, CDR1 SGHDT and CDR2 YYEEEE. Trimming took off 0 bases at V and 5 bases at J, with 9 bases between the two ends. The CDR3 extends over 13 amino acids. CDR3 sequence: CASSLDRYNEQYF. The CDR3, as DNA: TGTGCCAGCAGCTTGGACAGGTATAACGAGCAGTACTTC.

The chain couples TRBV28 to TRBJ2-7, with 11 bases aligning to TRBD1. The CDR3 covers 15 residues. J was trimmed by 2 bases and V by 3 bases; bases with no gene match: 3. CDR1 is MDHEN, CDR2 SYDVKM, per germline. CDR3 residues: CASSFPGQGAYEQYF. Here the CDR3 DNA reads TGTGCCAGCAGTTTCCCGGGACAGGGGGCCTACGAGCAGTACTTC.

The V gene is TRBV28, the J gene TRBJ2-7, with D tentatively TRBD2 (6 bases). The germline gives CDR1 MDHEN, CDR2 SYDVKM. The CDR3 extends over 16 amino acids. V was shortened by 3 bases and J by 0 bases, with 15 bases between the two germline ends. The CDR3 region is CASSFSLSGLSYEQYF. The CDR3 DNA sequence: TGTGCCAGCAGTTTTAGCCTTAGCGGTCTCTCCTACGAGCAGTACTTC. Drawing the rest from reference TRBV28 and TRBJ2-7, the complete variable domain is DVKVTQSSRYLVKRTGEKVFLECVQDMDHENMFWYRQDPGLGLRLIYFSYDVKMKEKGDIPEGYSVSREKKERFSLILESASTNQTSMYLCASSFSLSGLSYEQYFGPGTRLTVT.

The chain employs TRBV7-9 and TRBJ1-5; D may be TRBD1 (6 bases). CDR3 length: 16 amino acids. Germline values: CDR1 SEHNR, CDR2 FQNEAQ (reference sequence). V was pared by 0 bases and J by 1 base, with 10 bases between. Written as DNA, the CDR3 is TGTGCCAGCAGCTTAGCCCAGGGGATCAGCAATCAGCCCCAGCATTTT. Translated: CASSLAQGISNQPQHF.

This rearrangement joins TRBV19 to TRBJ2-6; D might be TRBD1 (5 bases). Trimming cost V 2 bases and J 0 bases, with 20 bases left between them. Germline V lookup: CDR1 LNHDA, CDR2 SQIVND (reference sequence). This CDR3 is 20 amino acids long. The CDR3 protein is CASSIFGVRGWSSGANVLTF. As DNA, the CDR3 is TGTGCCAGTAGTATATTCGGTGTAAGGGGTTGGTCCTCTGGGGCCAACGTCCTGACTTTC. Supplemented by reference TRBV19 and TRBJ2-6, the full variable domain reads DGGITQSPKYLFRKEGQNVTLSCEQNLNHDAMYWYRQDPGQGLRLIYYSQIVNDFQKGDIAEGYSVSREKKESFPLTVTSAQKNPTAFYLCASSIFGVRGWSSGANVLTFGAGSRLTVL.

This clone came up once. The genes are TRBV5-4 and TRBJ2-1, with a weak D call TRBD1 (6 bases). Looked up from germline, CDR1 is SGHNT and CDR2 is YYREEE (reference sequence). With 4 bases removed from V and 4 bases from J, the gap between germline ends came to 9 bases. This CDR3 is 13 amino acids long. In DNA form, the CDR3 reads TGTGCCAGCAGCCAGGGGAATTACAATGAGCAGTTCTTC. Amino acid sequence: CASSQGNYNEQFF.

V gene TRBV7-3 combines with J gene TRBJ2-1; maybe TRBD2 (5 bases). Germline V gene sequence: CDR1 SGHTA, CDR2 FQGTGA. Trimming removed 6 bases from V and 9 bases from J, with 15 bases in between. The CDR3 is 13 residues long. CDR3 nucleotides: TGTGCCAGCAGTTCTCTCCCGGGGTCTGAGCAGTTCTTC. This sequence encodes CASSSLPGSEQFF.

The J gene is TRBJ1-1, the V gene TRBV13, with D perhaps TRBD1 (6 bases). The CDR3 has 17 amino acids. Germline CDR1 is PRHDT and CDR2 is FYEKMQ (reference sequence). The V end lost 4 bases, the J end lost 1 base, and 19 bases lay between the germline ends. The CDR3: CASSYRGKTGSNTEAFF. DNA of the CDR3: TGTGCCAGCAGCTACCGCGGTAAGACAGGCTCGAACACTGAAGCTTTCTTT.

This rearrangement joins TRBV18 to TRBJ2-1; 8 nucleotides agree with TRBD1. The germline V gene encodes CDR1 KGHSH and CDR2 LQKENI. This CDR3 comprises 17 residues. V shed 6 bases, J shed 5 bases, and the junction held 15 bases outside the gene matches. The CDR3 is CASSLQLKTGVNNEQFF. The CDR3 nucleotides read TGTGCCAGCTCCCTACAACTAAAGACAGGGGTTAACAATGAGCAGTTCTTC.

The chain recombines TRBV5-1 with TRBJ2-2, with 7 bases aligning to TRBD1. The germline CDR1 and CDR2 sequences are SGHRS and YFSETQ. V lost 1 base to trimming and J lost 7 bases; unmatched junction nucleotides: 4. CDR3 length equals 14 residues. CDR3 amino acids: CASSLRQGGGELFF. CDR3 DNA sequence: TGCGCCAGCAGCTTGCGACAGGGTGGCGGGGAGCTGTTTTTT. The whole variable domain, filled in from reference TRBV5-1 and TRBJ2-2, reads KAGVTQTPRYLIKTRGQQVTLSCSPISGHRSVSWYQQTPGQGLQFLFEYFSETQRNKGNFPGRFSGRQFSNSRSEMNVSTLELGDSALYLCASSLRQGGGELFFGEGSRLTVL.

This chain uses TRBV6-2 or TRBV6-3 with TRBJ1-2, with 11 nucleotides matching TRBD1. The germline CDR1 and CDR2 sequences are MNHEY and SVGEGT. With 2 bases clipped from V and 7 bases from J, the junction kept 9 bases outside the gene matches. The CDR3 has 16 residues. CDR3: CASSYPPGQGAGGYTF. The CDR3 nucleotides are TGTGCCAGCAGTTACCCACCAGGACAGGGGGCAGGTGGCTACACCTTC.

CDR3 DNA sequence: TGTGCCAGCAGCTTGCGAGCGGGGGGTAACACAGATACGCAGTATTTT. Protein product: CASSLRAGGNTDTQYF. V gene TRBV5-4 combines with J gene TRBJ2-3; TRBD2 aligns across 9 bases. The germline gives CDR1 SGHNT, CDR2 YYREEE (reference sequence). After removal of 1 base from V and 2 bases from J, the junction contained 5 bases not matched to a gene. The CDR3 is 16 residues long.

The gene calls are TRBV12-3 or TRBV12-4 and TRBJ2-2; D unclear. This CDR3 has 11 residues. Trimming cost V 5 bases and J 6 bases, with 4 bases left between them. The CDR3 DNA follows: TGTGCCAGCAGTCCCTCCGGGGAGCTGTTTTTT. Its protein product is CASSPSGELFF.

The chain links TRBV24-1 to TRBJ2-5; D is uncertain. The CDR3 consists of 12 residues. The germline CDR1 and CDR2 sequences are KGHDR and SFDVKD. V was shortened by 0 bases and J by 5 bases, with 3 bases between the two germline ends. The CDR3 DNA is TGTGCCACCAGTGATTTGCGGGAGACCCAGTACTTC. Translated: CATSDLRETQYF.

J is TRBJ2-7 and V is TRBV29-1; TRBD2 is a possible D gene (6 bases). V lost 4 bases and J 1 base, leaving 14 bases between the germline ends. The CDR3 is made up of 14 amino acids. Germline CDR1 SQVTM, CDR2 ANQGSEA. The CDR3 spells CSVVYGSESYEQYF. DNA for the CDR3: TGCAGCGTTGTCTACGGGAGTGAATCCTACGAGCAGTACTTC.

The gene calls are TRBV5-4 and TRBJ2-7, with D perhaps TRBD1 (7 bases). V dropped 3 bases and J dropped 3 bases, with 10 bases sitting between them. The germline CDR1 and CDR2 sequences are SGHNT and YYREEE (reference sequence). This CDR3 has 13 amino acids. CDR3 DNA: TGTGCCAGCAGCTCGGGGGACAGCTACGAGCAGTACTTC. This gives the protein CASSSGDSYEQYF.

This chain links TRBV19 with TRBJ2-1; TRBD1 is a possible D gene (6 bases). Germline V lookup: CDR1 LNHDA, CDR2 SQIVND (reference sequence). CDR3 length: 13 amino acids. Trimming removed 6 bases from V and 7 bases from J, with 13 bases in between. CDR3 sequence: CASSLDRMNEQFF. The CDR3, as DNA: TGTGCCAGTAGCCTCGACAGGATGAATGAGCAGTTCTTC.

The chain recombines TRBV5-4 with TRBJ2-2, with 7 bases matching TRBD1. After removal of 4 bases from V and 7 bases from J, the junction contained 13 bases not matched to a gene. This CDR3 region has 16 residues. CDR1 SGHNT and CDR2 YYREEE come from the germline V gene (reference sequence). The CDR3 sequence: CASSPRAGGLGGELFF. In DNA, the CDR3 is TGTGCCAGCAGCCCCCGGGCAGGGGGATTGGGCGGGGAGCTGTTTTTT.

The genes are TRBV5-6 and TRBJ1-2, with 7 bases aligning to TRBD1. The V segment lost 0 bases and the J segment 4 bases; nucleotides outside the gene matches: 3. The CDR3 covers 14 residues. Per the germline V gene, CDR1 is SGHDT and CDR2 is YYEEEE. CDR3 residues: CASSLDRGSYGYTF. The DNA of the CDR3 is TGTGCCAGCAGCTTGGACAGGGGAAGCTATGGCTACACCTTC. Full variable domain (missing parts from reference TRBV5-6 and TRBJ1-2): DAGVTQSPTHLIKTRGQQVTLRCSPKSGHDTVSWYQQALGQGPQFIFQYYEEEERQRGNFPDRFSGHQFPNYSSELNVNALLLGDSALYLCASSLDRGSYGYTFGSGTRLTVV.

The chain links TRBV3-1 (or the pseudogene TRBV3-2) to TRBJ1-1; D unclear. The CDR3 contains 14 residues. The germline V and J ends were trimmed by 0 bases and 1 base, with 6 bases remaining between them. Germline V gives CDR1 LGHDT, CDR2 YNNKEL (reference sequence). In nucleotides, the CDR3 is TGTGCCAGCAGCCAAGAGGAGGGGAACACTGAAGCTTTCTTT. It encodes CASSQEEGNTEAFF.

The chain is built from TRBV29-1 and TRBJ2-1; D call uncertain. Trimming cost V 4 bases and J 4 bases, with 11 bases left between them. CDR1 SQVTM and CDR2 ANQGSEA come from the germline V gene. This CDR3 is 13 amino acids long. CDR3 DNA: TGCAGCGTTGTATTCAACACATACAATGAGCAGTTCTTC. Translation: CSVVFNTYNEQFF.

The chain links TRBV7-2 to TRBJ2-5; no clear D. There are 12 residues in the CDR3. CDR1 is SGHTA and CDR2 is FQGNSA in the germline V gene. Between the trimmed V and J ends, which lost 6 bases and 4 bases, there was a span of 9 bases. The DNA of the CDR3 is TGTGCCAGCAGTAGGGTGAGAGAGACCCAGTACTTC. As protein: CASSRVRETQYF. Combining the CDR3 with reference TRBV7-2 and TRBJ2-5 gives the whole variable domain GAGVSQSPSNKVTEKGKDVELRCDPISGHTALYWYRQSLGQGLEFLIYFQGNSAPDKSGLPSDRFSAERTGGSVSTLTIQRTQQEDSAVYLCASSRVRETQYFGPGTRLLVL.

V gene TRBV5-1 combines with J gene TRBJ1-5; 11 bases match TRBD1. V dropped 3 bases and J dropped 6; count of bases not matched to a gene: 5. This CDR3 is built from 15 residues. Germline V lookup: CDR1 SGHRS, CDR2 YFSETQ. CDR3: CASSSGQGVGQPQHF. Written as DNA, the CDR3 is TGCGCCAGCAGCTCGGGACAGGGGGTGGGTCAGCCCCAGCATTTT.

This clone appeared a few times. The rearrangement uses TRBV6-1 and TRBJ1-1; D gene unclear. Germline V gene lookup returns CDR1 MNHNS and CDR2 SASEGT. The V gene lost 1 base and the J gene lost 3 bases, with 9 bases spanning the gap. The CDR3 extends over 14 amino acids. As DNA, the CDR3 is TGTGCCAGCAGTGAAGTCGGGTTTTACACTGAAGCTTTCTTT. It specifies CASSEVGFYTEAFF.